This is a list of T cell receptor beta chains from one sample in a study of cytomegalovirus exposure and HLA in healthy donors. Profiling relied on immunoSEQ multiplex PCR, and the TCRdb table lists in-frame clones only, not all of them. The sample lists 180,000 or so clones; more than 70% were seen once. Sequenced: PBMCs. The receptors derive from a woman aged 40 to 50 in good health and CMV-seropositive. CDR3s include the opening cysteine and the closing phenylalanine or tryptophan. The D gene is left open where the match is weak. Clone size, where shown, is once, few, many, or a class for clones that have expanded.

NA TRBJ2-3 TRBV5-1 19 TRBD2 CASSLVPSGRTRSTDTQYF TGCGCCAGCAGCTTGGTTCCTAGCGGGAGGACAAGAAGCACAGATACGCAGTATTTT
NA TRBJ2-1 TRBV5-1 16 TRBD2 CASSLDSGGTYNEQFF TGCGCCAGCAGCTTGGATAGCGGGGGAACCTACAATGAGCAGTTCTTC
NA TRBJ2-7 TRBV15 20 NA CATSRDRFTREVFGYLEQYF TGTGCCACCAGCAGAGATCGGTTTACGCGTGAGGTTTTTGGGTACCTCGAGCAGTACTTC
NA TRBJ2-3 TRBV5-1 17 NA CASSLTPLRTATDTQYF TGCGCCAGCAGCTTGACACCTCTGAGGACAGCGACAGATACGCAGTATTTT
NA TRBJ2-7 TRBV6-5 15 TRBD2 CASSSPAGLYYEQYF TGTGCCAGCAGTTCCCCCGCGGGACTATACTACGAGCAGTACTTC
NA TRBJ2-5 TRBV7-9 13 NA CASKQGREETQYF TGTGCCAGCAAGCAGGGGCGGGAAGAGACCCAGTACTTC
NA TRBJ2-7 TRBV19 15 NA CASADYSKSYYEQYF TGTGCCAGCGCGGACTACTCAAAATCTTACTACGAGCAGTACTTC
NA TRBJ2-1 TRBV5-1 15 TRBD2 CASSKGLAGLNEQFF TGCGCCAGCAGCAAGGGACTAGCGGGACTAAATGAGCAGTTCTTC
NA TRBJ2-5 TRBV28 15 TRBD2 CASTRGAGVGETQYF TGTGCCAGCACTCGGGGAGCGGGAGTAGGTGAGACCCAGTACTTC
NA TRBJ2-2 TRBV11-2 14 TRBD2 CASSSGTSTGELFF TGTGCCAGCAGCTCTGGGACTAGCACCGGGGAGCTGTTTTTT
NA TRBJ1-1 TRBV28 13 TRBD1 CAISGGAGTEAFF TGTGCCATCTCAGGGGGCGCCGGCACTGAAGCTTTCTTT
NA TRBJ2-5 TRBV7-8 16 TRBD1 CASSLSRDRAWETQYF TGTGCCAGCAGCTTGTCCCGGGACAGGGCCTGGGAGACCCAGTACTTC
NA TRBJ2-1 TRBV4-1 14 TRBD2 CASSLSGTYNEQFF TGCGCCAGCAGCCTAAGCGGGACCTACAATGAGCAGTTCTTC
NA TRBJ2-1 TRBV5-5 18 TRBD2 CASSLWGLAGGTDNEQFF TGTGCCAGCAGCTTGTGGGGACTAGCGGGAGGGACAGACAATGAGCAGTTCTTC
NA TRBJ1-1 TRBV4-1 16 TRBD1 CASSHRPTGGNTEAFF TGCGCCAGCAGCCACCGCCCGACAGGGGGGAACACTGAAGCTTTCTTT
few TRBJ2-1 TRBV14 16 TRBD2 CASSPYLAGKYNEQFF TGTGCCAGCAGCCCCTACCTAGCGGGAAAATACAATGAGCAGTTCTTC
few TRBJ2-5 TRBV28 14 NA CASSLRGSQETQYF TGTGCCAGCAGTTTACGCGGCAGCCAAGAGACCCAGTACTTC
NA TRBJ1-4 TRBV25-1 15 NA CASSEGLATNEKLFF TGTGCCAGCAGTGAAGGGCTCGCAACTAATGAAAAACTGTTTTTT
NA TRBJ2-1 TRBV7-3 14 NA CASSLGGAGEEQFF TGTGCCAGCAGCTTAGGGGGCGCGGGGGAGGAGCAGTTCTTC
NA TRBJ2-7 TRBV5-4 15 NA CASSLGSGPSYEQYF TGTGCCAGCAGCTTAGGAAGCGGCCCCTCCTACGAGCAGTACTTC
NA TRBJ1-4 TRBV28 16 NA CASSSGSDATNEKLFF TGTGCCAGCAGTTCCGGGTCTGACGCAACTAATGAAAAACTGTTTTTT
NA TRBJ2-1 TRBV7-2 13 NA CASSLARHNEQFF TGTGCCAGCAGCTTAGCGCGGCACAATGAGCAGTTCTTC
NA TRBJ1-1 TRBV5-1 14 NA CASSLGGLNTEAFF TGCGCCAGCAGCTTGGGGGGCCTGAACACTGAAGCTTTCTTT
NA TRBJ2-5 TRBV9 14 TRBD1 CASSAWTGEETQYF TGTGCCAGCAGCGCTTGGACAGGGGAAGAGACCCAGTACTTC
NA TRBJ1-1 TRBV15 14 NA CATSRGGGEAEAFF TGTGCCACCAGCAGAGGTGGAGGGGAGGCTGAAGCTTTCTTT
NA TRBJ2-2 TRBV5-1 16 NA CASSLRQRFDTGELFF TGCGCCAGCAGCTTAAGACAGCGTTTTGACACCGGGGAGCTGTTTTTT
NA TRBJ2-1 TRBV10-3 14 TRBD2 CAISTSGSYNEQFF TGTGCCATCAGTACTAGCGGCTCCTACAATGAGCAGTTCTTC
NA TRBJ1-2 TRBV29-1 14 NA CSVGGTLTNYGYTF TGCAGCGTTGGGGGCACTTTGACTAACTATGGCTACACCTTC
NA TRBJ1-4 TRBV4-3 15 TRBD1 CASSLMTGINEKLFF TGCGCCAGCAGCCTAATGACAGGGATAAATGAAAAACTGTTTTTT